What follows are 6 T cell receptor beta chains derived from one specimen sequenced in a study of shared clonotypes between healthy human individuals. Assay: immunoSEQ multiplex PCR; the TCRdb copy retains only in-frame clones and omits some. The table includes about 600,000 clones, approximately 97% detected once. Material: naive CD4+ T cells sorted from blood. Subset specified: CD45RA+ positively selected. These receptors were collected from a woman aged 30 to 39 in good health.

The gene calls are TRBV7-2 and TRBJ1-2; D possibly corresponds to TRBD1 (6 bases). V shed 3 bases and J shed 4 bases, with 24 bases lying between them. Germline-derived CDR1 and CDR2 are SGHTA and FQGNSA. The CDR3 has 18 amino acids. The CDR3 DNA follows: TGTGCCAGCAGCTTCCTACCAGCGACAGGACCAGAATCCTATGGCTACACCTTC. Amino acid sequence: CASSFLPATGPESYGYTF.

The CDR3 is CASSFGGSLHEQYF. For the CDR3, the DNA is TGTGCCAGCAGCTTCGGCGGGAGTCTCCACGAGCAGTACTTC. The genes are TRBV7-9 and TRBJ2-7; 7 bases are a match to TRBD2. The CDR3 has 14 amino acids. V shed 3 bases and J 5 bases; nucleotides not matched to a gene: 7. The germline gives CDR1 SEHNR, CDR2 FQNEAQ (reference sequence).

This chain joins TRBV5-1 and TRBJ2-5; no definite D call. CDR1 is SGHRS and CDR2 is YFSETQ in the germline V gene. V lost 3 bases and J lost 2, with 14 bases in between. CDR3 length equals 15 residues. CDR3 sequence: CASSWASTRQETQYF. The CDR3, as DNA: TGCGCCAGCAGCTGGGCCTCGACAAGACAAGAGACCCAGTACTTC.

CDR3 coding DNA: TGCGCCAGCAGAGGAGTGGGAGTAGTCGAGCAGTACTTC. Protein sequence: CASRGVGVVEQYF. The chain has TRBV5-1 and TRBJ2-5; weak D call: TRBD2 (5 bases). The J call could be wrong; TRBJ2-7 is a better fit for the DNA end. The CDR3 runs to 13 residues. CDR1 and CDR2 from the germline V gene are SGHRS and YFSETQ.

The chain has TRBV6-1 and TRBJ1-1; weak D call: TRBD1 (6 bases). The germline gives CDR1 MNHNS, CDR2 SASEGT. V was shortened by 6 bases and J by 0 bases, with 8 bases between the two germline ends. This CDR3 has 13 residues. The CDR3 nucleotides read TGTGCCAGCAGGGGGACAATGAACACTGAAGCTTTCTTT. Translation gives CASRGTMNTEAFF.

The gene calls are TRBV28 and TRBJ2-5, with TRBD2 matching over 7 bases. The germline V gene encodes CDR1 MDHEN and CDR2 SYDVKM. The CDR3 spans 13 residues. The junction had 2 bases not matched to a gene; V was cut back by 6 bases and J by 1 base. The CDR3 is CASSGGSQETQYF. The CDR3 DNA reads as TGTGCCAGCAGCGGGGGGTCCCAAGAGACCCAGTACTTC.